The 25 T cell receptor beta chains below come from one sample, sequenced in a study of early T cells in non-severe SARS-CoV-2 infection listed by TCRdb under 2021. The library was generated by 5' RACE. Sequencing used a NextSeq 500. TCRdb reran the public reads through fastp at Q25 and MiXCR, keeping productive beta chains. Here each entry gathers all rows of one CDR3 protein and keeps the most common genes and DNA. Recorded for this sample are over 60,000 distinct CDR3 sequences; over 9% of them occurred a single time. Over 6% of the sample goes to the ten largest clones. The material was whole blood, obtained at baseline. The receptors derive from an adult who was a healthcare worker with PCR-confirmed SARS-CoV-2 infection or an uninfected control (not recorded which).

This chain joins TRBV6-5 and TRBJ2-5; TRBD1 might be the D (7 bases). Germline assignment: CDR1 MNHEY and CDR2 SVGAGI. This CDR3 has 13 residues. V lost 5 bases, J lost 5 bases, and 12 bases lay in between. The CDR3 spells CASSPRGVETQYF. The CDR3 DNA reads as TGTGCCAGCAGTCCCAGGGGGGTGGAGACCCAGTACTTC.

This clonotype showed up just a few times. The chain couples TRBV7-6 to TRBJ1-1; D uncertain. The CDR3 has 16 amino acids. CDR1 and CDR2 from the germline V gene are SGHVS and FNYEAQ. V lost 4 bases and J lost 1, with 16 bases in between. The CDR3: CASSSQTGSTNTEAFF. The CDR3 nucleotides are TGTGCCAGCAGCTCCCAGACCGGGTCGACGAACACTGAAGCTTTCTTT.

The V gene is TRBV5-1, the J gene TRBJ2-3; TRBD1 agrees at 12 bases. Unmatched junction bases numbered 4, after V lost 3 bases and J lost 5 bases. Per germline, CDR1 SGHRS and CDR2 YFSETQ. The CDR3 is 15 residues long. The DNA of the CDR3 is TGCGCCAGCAGCTGGGGACAGGGGGCGCGAGATACGCAGTATTTT. Translating gives CASSWGQGARDTQYF.

This clonotype was seen many times. The rearrangement links TRBV7-9 to TRBJ2-6, with D possibly matching TRBD1 (6 bases). Germline V gives CDR1 SEHNR, CDR2 FQNEAQ (reference sequence). V was shortened by 1 base and J by 3 bases, with 16 bases between the two germline ends. The CDR3 loop spans 18 amino acids. Here the CDR3 reads CASSLEVRGRLGANVLTF. The CDR3 DNA sequence: TGTGCCAGCAGCTTAGAGGTCAGGGGAAGGCTTGGGGCCAACGTCCTGACTTTC.

The table lists this clonotype with many counts. The chain employs TRBV2 and TRBJ1-1, with unresolved D. V dropped 8 bases and J dropped 0 bases, with 10 bases sitting between them. The CDR3 runs 13 residues. The germline gives CDR1 SNHLY, CDR2 FYNNEI. CDR3 loop: CASLTEVNTEAFF. As DNA, the CDR3 is TGTGCCAGCCTGACGGAGGTGAACACTGAAGCTTTCTTT.

V and J are TRBV3-1 and TRBJ1-1, with D hard to call. The germline CDR1 and CDR2 sequences are LGHDT and YNNKEL (reference sequence). The germline V and J ends were trimmed by 2 bases and 4 bases, with 8 bases remaining between them. The length of the CDR3 is 13 residues. The CDR3 region is CASSQLGGTEAFF. As DNA, the CDR3 is TGTGCCAGCAGCCAACTCGGTGGCACTGAAGCTTTCTTT.

V usage is TRBV7-8 and J usage is TRBJ1-6; weak D call: TRBD1 (5 bases). Trimming removed 4 bases at V and 7 bases at J, with 11 bases between. This CDR3 contains 14 residues. CDR1 SGHVS and CDR2 FQNEAQ come from the germline V gene. CDR3 sequence (DNA): TGTGCCAGCAGCTCGGGACGGGAAAATTCACCCCTCCACTTT. This sequence encodes CASSSGRENSPLHF.

The table lists this clonotype with a few counts. The chain is built from TRBV2 and TRBJ2-7; D uncertain. CDR3 length: 10 residues. Trimming cost V 6 bases and J 3 bases, with 3 bases left between them. The V gene's germline CDR1 is SNHLY and CDR2 FYNNEI. CDR3 amino acids: CASSLYEQYF. CDR3 nucleotide sequence: TGTGCCAGCAGCCTCTACGAGCAGTACTTC.

In regard to this clonotype: One end of the junction is discordant with germline, which a read error may explain. The chain uses TRBV11-2 and TRBJ2-3; a possible D gene is TRBD2 (6 bases). CDR3 size: 16 residues. Germline V CDR1 and CDR2: SGHAT, FQNNGV. CDR3 in DNA: TGTGTCAGCAGCTCACCCACCGGGACTGGGACAGATACGCAGTATTTT. Encoded protein: CVSSSPTGTGTDTQYF.

The CDR3 coding sequence is TGTGCAAGTCGTTCCTCCAAGGACCAGCATTTT. It is translated as CASRSSKDQHF. The V and J genes are TRBV12-2 and TRBJ1-5. TRBV12-2 is recorded as a pseudogene. The CDR3 extends over 11 amino acids.

This clonotype showed up many times. The chain links TRBV7-9 to TRBJ1-2; TRBD1 matches at 7 bases. This CDR3 is built from 16 residues. Trimming took 5 bases from V and 6 from J; bases not matched to a gene: 15. Per the germline V gene, CDR1 is SEHNR and CDR2 is FQNEAQ (reference sequence). CDR3 in amino acids: CASSPPPADRRDGYTF. In nucleotides, the CDR3 is TGTGCCAGCAGCCCACCCCCTGCGGACAGGCGAGATGGCTACACCTTC. Full variable domain (outside the CDR3, taken from reference TRBV7-9 and TRBJ1-2): DTGVSQNPRHKITKRGQNVTFRCDPISEHNRLYWYRQTLGQGPEFLTYFQNEAQLEKSRLLSDRFSAERPKGSFSTLEIQRTEQGDSAMYLCASSPPPADRRDGYTFGSGTRLTVV.

The sample holds many counts of this clonotype. This chain connects TRBV6-6 to TRBJ2-3, with TRBD1 as a possible D gene (5 bases). Between the trimmed V and J ends, which lost 7 bases and 14 bases, there was a span of 22 bases. The CDR3 runs 13 residues. The germline gives CDR1 MNHNY, CDR2 SVGAGI (reference sequence). CDR3 coding DNA: TGTGCCAGCACCCCAGGTGTGGCAGGGTGGTTGTATTTT. Translated: CASTPGVAGWLYF.

This clonotype was observed a single time. The chain carries TRBV4-1 and TRBJ1-2; no firm D call. Germline V gene data show CDR1 as MGHRA and CDR2 as YSYEKL. The CDR3 is made up of 13 amino acids. The V and J ends lost 0 bases and 4 bases respectively, with 6 bases between them. The CDR3 here is CASSQELSYGYTF. The CDR3, as DNA: TGCGCCAGCAGCCAAGAACTATCCTATGGCTACACCTTC.

This clonotype showed up many times. V and J are TRBV6-2 or TRBV6-3 and TRBJ2-7; either TRBD1 or TRBD2 may supply D (5 bases each). This CDR3 is 17 amino acids long. V dropped 6 bases and J dropped 0 bases, with 21 bases sitting between them. Germline CDR1 and CDR2: MNHEY and SVGEGT. The CDR3 DNA sequence: TGTGCCAGCAGATCTAGACTGGGGACGCATAGCTCCTACGAGCAGTACTTC. This encodes CASRSRLGTHSSYEQYF.

This clonotype showed up just a few times. This chain connects TRBV4-2 to TRBJ2-2; D remains ambiguous. The CDR3 contains 13 residues. Germline values: CDR1 LGHNA, CDR2 YNFKEQ. V lost 0 bases, J lost 7 bases, and 6 bases lay in between. Here the CDR3 reads CASSQDLVGELFF. The DNA of the CDR3 is TGTGCCAGCAGCCAAGATCTTGTCGGGGAGCTGTTTTTT.

This clonotype appeared many times. The chain carries TRBV2 and TRBJ2-5; 8 nucleotides line up with TRBD1. The ends lost 5 bases at V and 1 base at J; junction bases unmatched: 6. This CDR3 contains 15 residues. The germline CDR1 and CDR2 sequences are SNHLY and FYNNEI. CDR3 bases: TGTGCCAGCAGTACGGACAGGGCCTTCCAAGAGACCCAGTACTTC. Translated, it gives CASSTDRAFQETQYF.

This clonotype has more than one count but fewer than ten. V and J are TRBV29-1 and TRBJ1-2; tentative D call: TRBD1 (5 bases). CDR3 size: 13 residues. Trimming pared 4 bases from V and 0 bases from J, leaving 9 bases between. The germline V gene has CDR1 SQVTM and CDR2 ANQGSEA. The CDR3 nucleotides are TGCAGCGTTGGGGACTCATCTAACTATGGCTACACCTTC. It encodes CSVGDSSNYGYTF.

The rearrangement links TRBV5-1 to TRBJ1-1; D gene uncertain. CDR1 and CDR2 (germline): SGHRS, YFSETQ. The CDR3 is made up of 13 amino acids. V was trimmed by 6 bases and J by 1 base, leaving 10 bases between them. The CDR3 nucleotides are TGCGCCAGCAATCCAACGGGGAACACTGAAGCTTTCTTT. Protein: CASNPTGNTEAFF.

The V gene is TRBV5-6, the J gene TRBJ2-7, with 8 positions matching TRBD1. The CDR3 length is 15 residues. Trimming at V came to 2 bases and at J to 8 bases, leaving 12 bases not matched to a gene. Per the germline V gene, CDR1 is SGHDT and CDR2 is YYEEEE. The CDR3 bases are TGTGCCAGCAGCTTTGGCGGGACAGGAAGTGTCAAGCAGTACTTC. Translated: CASSFGGTGSVKQYF.

The chain uses TRBV9 and TRBJ2-2; 11 positions match TRBD2. This CDR3 spans 17 amino acids. The germline CDR1 and CDR2 sequences are SGDLS and YYNGEE. The V segment lost 0 bases and the J segment 5 bases; nucleotides outside the gene matches: 6. The CDR3: CASSVDTSGGGTGELFF. CDR3 DNA: TGTGCCAGCAGCGTAGACACTAGCGGGGGCGGGACCGGGGAGCTGTTTTTT.

This clonotype was observed a few times. The genes are TRBV29-1 and TRBJ1-1; D gene unclear. Germline V gene lookup returns CDR1 SQVTM and CDR2 ANQGSEA. Trimming left V 2 bases short and J 11 bases short, with 15 bases between. The CDR3 spans 12 residues. The CDR3 DNA sequence: TGCAGCGTTGAAATCGCCCCCCATCCCGCTTTCTTT. Translated: CSVEIAPHPAFF.

This clonotype was seen a few times. This rearrangement joins TRBV11-2 to TRBJ2-1; 7 bases agree with TRBD2. V lost 2 bases to trimming and J lost 2 bases; unmatched junction nucleotides: 6. CDR1 and CDR2 (germline): SGHAT, FQNNGV. The CDR3 has 16 amino acids. Here the CDR3 DNA reads TGTGCCAGCAGCTTATCGGGGGGACTTCCCTACAATGAGCAGTTCTTC. Amino acids: CASSLSGGLPYNEQFF.

This clonotype was recorded at least ten times. This chain links TRBV5-1 with TRBJ2-2, with 8 bases lining up with TRBD1. The V segment lost 0 bases and the J segment 5 bases; nucleotides outside the gene matches: 9. The CDR3 has 17 amino acids. Germline V gene sequence: CDR1 SGHRS, CDR2 YFSETQ. The CDR3 region has the DNA TGCGCCAGCAGCTTGGCAGACAGGGGAAGAGGGACCGGGGAGCTGTTTTTT. Translated: CASSLADRGRGTGELFF.

V is TRBV30 and J is TRBJ2-5; D perhaps matches TRBD2 (5 bases). The CDR3 extends over 11 amino acids. Germline-derived CDR1 and CDR2 are GTSNPN and SVGIG (reference sequence). The V and J ends lost 3 bases and 9 bases respectively, with 11 bases between them. The CDR3 loop is CAWSHRGAQYF. The CDR3, as DNA: TGTGCCTGGAGCCACCGGGGTGCCCAGTACTTC.

This clonotype was recorded many times. V and J are TRBV5-1 and TRBJ2-5, with 9 nucleotides matching TRBD1. CDR1 SGHRS and CDR2 YFSETQ come from the germline V gene. J lost 5 bases, V lost 4 bases, and 9 bases had no gene match. This CDR3 is built from 15 residues. CDR3 in amino acids: CASSAGTGTQETQYF. The CDR3, as DNA: TGCGCCAGCAGCGCGGGGACAGGGACGCAGGAGACCCAGTACTTC.